The present entry profiles one T cell receptor (beta chain) with its context. Its antigen is currently not known. Base qualities are not provided; no much larger clone lies one nucleotide away. This sample was taken from a study of blood T cell repertoires in COVID-19 (TCRdb year 2020). Notes on the research overall: Samples from collaborators originated in the United States, Italy and Spain and spanned both the acute and convalescent phases of COVID-19. The prospective study material was composed of cDNA or gDNA derived from T cells, B-cell-depleted T cells, or PBMCs. A freely available public database, intended as a resource for researchers studying the immune response to SARS-CoV-2, is where the repertoires were released. The samples were drawn from two sources: the first 160 participants of the ongoing ImmuneRACE study, and some 1,300 subjects contributed by 6 global collaborators. Sample metadata almost always included a de-identified subject ID, COVID-19 status, age in years and sex. Where available, HLA class I and class II types were taken from metadata supplied by the sample provider and were not determined by assay-based typing. The dataset comprised deeply sampled blood TCRbeta repertoires from subjects exposed to, actively infected with, or recovered from COVID-19.

TCRbeta CDR3 regions were amplified from genomic DNA using the immunoSEQ Assay, a bias-controlled multiplex PCR. As for the authors' bioinformatics: Within the assay, amplification of reference gene primers was used to estimate how many nucleated cells each sample contained. To quantify the absolute abundance of each unique TCRbeta CDR3 rearrangement, sequence reads were collapsed and filtered. For each sample, productive Simpson clonality was calculated as the square root of Simpson's diversity index over productive rearrangements. What TCRdb holds here is the immuneACCESS table cut down to in-frame rearrangements. Part of the clones is not present; checked against another copy, under half of the missing clones reflect an unresolved V gene, and the others are unexplained. D and trimming were read from the DNA, whereas the V and J calls and clone size are those reported in that table. This sample comprises roughly 250,000 clones, about 85% of them detected only once. The top ten clones comprise 0.7% to 0.9% of the sample.

Between the V and J ends, shortened by 3 bases and 10 bases respectively, the junction contains 18 bases. The CDR3 measures 14 amino acids from cysteine to phenylalanine. Of all the DNA, just the CDR3 is kept, 42 bases in frame from base 1. The germline V gene sets CDR1 to SGHTA and CDR2 to FQGNSA. One collaborating source in Seattle enrolled patients during active infection and followed them longitudinally through the course of disease. Each collaborating institution followed its own protocols to collect whole blood in K2EDTA tubes. Collaborator samples were shipped for TCRbeta analysis as frozen whole blood, isolated PBMCs, or DNA extracted from either sample type. What the work shows at the level of the full study, not this receptor alone: The amount of clinical and demographic metadata varied by source and participant and was provided uncurated.

The sequence came from a human donor with COVID-19, enrolled during active disease. The donor label of this sample is uncertain. The material sequenced was peripheral blood. This receptor chain uses TRBV7-2 and TRBJ1-1; TRBD1 is a weak D gene call, 5 bases matching. The nucleotide sequence reads as follows: TGTGCCAGCAGCTTTCCACAGGCCCCCTGGGGAGCTTTCTTT. The translation is CASSFPQAPWGAFF.